This TCR beta chain was captured in a study of OX40 agonist ivuxolimab in advanced cancers. General study points: Some nonresponders likewise displayed low normalized T-cell clonal expansion.

Notes on this clone: Its antigen is not identified.

Clones were sequenced by immunoSEQ multiplex PCR, and TCRdb holds only the in-frame ones, with some missing. The profile shows 35,000 to 45,000 clones, 65% to 90% of them singletons. V was trimmed by 6 bases and J by 1 base, leaving 12 bases between them. The CDR3 length is 14 residues. Germline V gene data show CDR1 as MGHRA and CDR2 as YSYEKL. This receptor was taken from an adult with an advanced solid tumor such as melanoma, head and neck, liver or kidney cancer. The sample was CD4+ or CD8+ T cells sorted from blood, taken in a trial of the OX40 agonist ivuxolimab. This chain joins TRBV4-1 and TRBJ1-1; D remains unclear. The CDR3 reads CASRYIEKNTEAFF. CDR3 nucleotides: TGCGCCAGCAGATATATCGAGAAGAACACTGAAGCTTTCTTT.